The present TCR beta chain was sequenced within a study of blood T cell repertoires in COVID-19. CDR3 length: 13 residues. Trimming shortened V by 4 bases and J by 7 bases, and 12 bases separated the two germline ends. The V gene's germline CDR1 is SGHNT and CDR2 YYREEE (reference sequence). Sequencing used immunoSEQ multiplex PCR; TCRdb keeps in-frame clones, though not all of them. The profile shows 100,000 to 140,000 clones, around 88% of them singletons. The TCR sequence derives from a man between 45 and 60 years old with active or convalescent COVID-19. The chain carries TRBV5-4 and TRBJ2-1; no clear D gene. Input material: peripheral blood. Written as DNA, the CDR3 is TGTGCCAGCAGCCACTCCGCCAATAATGAGCAGTTCTTC. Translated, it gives CASSHSANNEQFF.